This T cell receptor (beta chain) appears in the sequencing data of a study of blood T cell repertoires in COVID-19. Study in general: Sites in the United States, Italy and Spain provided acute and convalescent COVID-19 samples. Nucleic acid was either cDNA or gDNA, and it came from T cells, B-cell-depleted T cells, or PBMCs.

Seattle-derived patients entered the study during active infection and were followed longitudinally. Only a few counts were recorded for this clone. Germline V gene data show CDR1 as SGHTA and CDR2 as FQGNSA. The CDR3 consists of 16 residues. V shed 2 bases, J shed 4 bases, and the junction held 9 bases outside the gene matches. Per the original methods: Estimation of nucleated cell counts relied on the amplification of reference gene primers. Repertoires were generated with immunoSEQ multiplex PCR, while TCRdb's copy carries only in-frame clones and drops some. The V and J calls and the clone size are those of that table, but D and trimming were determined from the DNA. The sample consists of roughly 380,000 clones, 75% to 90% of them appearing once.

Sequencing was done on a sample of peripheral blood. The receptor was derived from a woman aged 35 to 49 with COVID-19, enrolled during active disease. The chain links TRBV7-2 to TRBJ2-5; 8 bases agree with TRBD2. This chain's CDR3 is CASSLSSGLAGETQYF. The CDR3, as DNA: TGTGCCAGCAGCTTAAGTAGTGGCCTAGCGGGAGAGACCCAGTACTTC.